This T cell receptor beta chain was retrieved from a study of shared clonotypes between healthy human individuals. Background on the study: Per donor, CD8 memory used one plate, CD8 naive used two, CD4 memory used three and CD4 naive used three. Study conclusions and caveats: Limitation of the genetic and exposure-history diversity represented came from the few donors. Rarefaction gave evidence that sorted-subset sequencing remained incomplete despite large depth.

This clone has just one count. No antigen is known for it. The germline V gene encodes CDR1 MNHEY and CDR2 SMNVEV (reference sequence). The V end lost 3 bases, the J end lost 2 bases, and 10 bases lay between the germline ends. The CDR3 contains 14 residues. The data were produced by immunoSEQ multiplex PCR, yet TCRdb's version contains in-frame clones alone and is incomplete. In the table there are hundreds of thousands of clones, roughly 97% of which are singletons. This sequence joins TRBV27 and TRBJ1-2; perhaps TRBD1 as D (6 bases). The TCR was taken from a woman aged 25 to 39 in good health. The sequencing input was naive CD4+ T cells sorted from blood. Subset denoted: CD45RA+ positively selected. The DNA of the CDR3 is TGTGCCAGCAGTTTGCAGGGGCCCAACTATGGCTACACCTTC. Translating it yields CASSLQGPNYGYTF.